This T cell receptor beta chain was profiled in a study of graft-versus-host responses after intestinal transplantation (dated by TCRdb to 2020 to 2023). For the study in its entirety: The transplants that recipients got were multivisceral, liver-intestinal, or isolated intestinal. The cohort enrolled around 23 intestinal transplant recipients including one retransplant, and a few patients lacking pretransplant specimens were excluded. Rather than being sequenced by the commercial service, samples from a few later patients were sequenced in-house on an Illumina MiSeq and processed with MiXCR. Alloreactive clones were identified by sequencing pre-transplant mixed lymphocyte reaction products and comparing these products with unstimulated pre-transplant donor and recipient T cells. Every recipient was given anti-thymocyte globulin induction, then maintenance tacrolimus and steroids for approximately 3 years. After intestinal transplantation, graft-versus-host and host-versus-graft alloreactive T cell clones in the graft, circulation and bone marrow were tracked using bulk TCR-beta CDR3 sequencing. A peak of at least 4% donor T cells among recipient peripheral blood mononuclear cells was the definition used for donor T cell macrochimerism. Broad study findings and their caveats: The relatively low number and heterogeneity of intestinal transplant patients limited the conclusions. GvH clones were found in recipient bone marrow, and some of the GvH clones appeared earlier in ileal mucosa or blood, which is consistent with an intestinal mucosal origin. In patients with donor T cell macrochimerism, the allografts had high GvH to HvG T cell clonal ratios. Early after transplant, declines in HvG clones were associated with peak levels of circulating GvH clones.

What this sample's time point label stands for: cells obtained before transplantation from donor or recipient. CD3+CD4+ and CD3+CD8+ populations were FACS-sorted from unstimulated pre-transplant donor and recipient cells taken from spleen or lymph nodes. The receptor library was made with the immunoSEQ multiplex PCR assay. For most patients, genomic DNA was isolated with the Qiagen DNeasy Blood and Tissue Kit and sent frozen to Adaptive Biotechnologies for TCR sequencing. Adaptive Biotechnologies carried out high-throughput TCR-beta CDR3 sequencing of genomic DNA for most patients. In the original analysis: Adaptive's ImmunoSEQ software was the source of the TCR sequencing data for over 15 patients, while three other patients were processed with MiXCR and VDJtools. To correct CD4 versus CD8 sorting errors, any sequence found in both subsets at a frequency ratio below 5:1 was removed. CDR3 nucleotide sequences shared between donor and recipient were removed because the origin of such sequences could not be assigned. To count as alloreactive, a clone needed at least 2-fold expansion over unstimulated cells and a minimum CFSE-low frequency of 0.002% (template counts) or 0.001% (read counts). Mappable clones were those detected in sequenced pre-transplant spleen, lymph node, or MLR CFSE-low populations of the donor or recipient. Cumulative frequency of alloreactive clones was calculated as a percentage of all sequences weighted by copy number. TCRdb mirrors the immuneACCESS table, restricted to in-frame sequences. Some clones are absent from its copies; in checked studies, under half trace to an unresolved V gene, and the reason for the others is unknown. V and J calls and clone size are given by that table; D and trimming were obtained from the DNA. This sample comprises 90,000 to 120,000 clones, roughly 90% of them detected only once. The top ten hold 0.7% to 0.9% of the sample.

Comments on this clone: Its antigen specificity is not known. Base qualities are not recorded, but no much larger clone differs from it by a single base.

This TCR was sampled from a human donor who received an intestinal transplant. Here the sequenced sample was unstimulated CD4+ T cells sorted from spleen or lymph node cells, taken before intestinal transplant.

The sequence in DNA is TGTGCCAGCAGCGCTGCTGAGGGGGCGAGCACAGATACGCAGTATTTT. Its translation reads: CASSAAEGASTDTQYF. The chain is encoded by TRBV9 joined to TRBJ2-3; 7 central bases correspond to TRBD1. From the cysteine through the phenylalanine, the CDR3 covers 16 amino acids. Of the read, only the CDR3 DNA is kept; its 48 bases are in frame from base 1. CDR1 and CDR2 (SGDLS, YYNGEE) derive from the germline V gene. V trim: 3 bases; J trim: 0 bases; unmatched bases: 7.